Sequencing of this TCR beta chain was carried out in a study of blood T cell repertoires in COVID-19. In the study overall: Researchers got acute and convalescent COVID-19 samples from the United States, Italy and Spain.

The method was immunoSEQ multiplex PCR; TCRdb's version includes in-frame clones alone and lacks a portion of them. This table holds about 430,000 clones, 70% to 90% found once. This CDR3 spans 16 amino acids. Trimming removed 3 bases from V and 5 bases from J; junction bases left unmatched: 10. Germline CDR1 is WNHNN and CDR2 is SYGVQD (reference sequence). This clone appeared a single time. Sequences were obtained from peripheral blood. This sequence was found in a man between 18 and 35 years old with COVID-19, enrolled during active disease. V and J are TRBV10-1 and TRBJ2-3; 8 nucleotides align to TRBD2. This CDR3 is CASSDSGGAGEDTQYF. CDR3 nucleotide sequence: TGCGCCAGCAGTGACTCCGGGGGGGCCGGTGAAGATACGCAGTATTTT.